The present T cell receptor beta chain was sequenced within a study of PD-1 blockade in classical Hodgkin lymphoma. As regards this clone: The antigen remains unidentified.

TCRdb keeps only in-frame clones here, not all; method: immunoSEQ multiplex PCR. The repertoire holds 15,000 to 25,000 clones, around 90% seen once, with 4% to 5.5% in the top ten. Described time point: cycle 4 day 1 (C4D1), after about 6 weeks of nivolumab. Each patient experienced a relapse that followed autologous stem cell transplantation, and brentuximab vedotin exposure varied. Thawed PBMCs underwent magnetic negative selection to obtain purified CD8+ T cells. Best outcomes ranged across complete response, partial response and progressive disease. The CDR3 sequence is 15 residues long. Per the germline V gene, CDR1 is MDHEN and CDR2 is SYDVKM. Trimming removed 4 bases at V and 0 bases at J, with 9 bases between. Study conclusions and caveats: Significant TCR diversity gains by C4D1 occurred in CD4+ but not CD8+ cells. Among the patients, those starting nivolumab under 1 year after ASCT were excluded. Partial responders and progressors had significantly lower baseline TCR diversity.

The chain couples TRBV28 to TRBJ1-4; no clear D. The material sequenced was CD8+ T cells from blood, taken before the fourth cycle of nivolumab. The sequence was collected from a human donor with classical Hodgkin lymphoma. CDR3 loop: CASSSVIATNEKLFF. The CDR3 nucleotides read TGTGCCAGCAGTTCTGTAATTGCAACTAATGAAAAACTGTTTTTT.